These T cell receptor beta chains were read from a single sample in a study of PD-L1 blockade in urothelial cancer. Clones were read by immunoSEQ multiplex PCR, and TCRdb kept only the in-frame ones, dropping some. In the table there are 45,000 to 60,000 clones, roughly 84% of which are singletons. Source: PBMCs, taken around atezolizumab (anti-PD-L1) treatment. The receptors were gathered from a man aged 40-50 years with urothelial cancer. Both conserved end residues are part of each CDR3.

CDR3 protein: CASQGTAGYGYTF; V gene: TRBV6-5
CDR3 protein: CASSAQGASGYTF; V gene: TRBV4-1
CDR3 protein: CASSPLRQTNTGELFF; V gene: TRBV5-6
CDR3 protein: CASRPARFYGYTF; V gene: TRBV7-9
CDR3 protein: CASSFTGVDGQPQHF; V gene: TRBV6-5
CDR3 protein: CASSDTEVAGNTIYF; V gene: TRBV10-1
CDR3 protein: CASSSLRDRQNTEAFF; V gene: TRBV11-2
CDR3 protein: CASSLPGTSGRGEQFF; V gene: TRBV7-2
CDR3 protein: CASSLELADLNYGYTF; V gene: TRBV7-2
CDR3 protein: CASRLTGGSQPQHF; V gene: TRBV28
CDR3 protein: CASSLIRGHEQFF; V gene: TRBV11-3
CDR3 protein: CASSIGNRGEAFF; V gene: TRBV19